A single T cell receptor (beta chain) is shown here with its context. Its target is unknown. With 60 Vbeta and 13 Jbeta primers, the PCR was carried out. Authors' methods: Later analysis identified 80 million to 90 million unique TCR beta chains, approximately 11 million shared. Produced via immunoSEQ multiplex PCR; TCRdb's table is partial and in-frame only. From that table come the V and J calls and clone size; the DNA was used to work out D and trimming. Here the sample spans 100,000 or so clones, around two thirds being singletons. The sample is drawn from a study of cytomegalovirus exposure and HLA in healthy donors. For the study at large: The Caucasian-associated ancestry cluster held under 90% of around 380 genotyped donors.

Study results and limitations: In a later analysis, V- and J-gene trimming of beta chains associated with a DCLRE1C missense variant, replicated independently. The investigators catalogued 150 or so TCR beta chains as cytomegalovirus-associated.

Germline-derived CDR1 and CDR2 are SEHNR and FQNEAQ (reference sequence). Trimming at V came to 2 bases and at J to 5 bases, leaving 4 bases not matched to a gene. CDR3 size: 14 residues. Sequencing was done on a sample of PBMCs. This receptor was identified in a man between 50 and 59 years old in good health and CMV-seropositive. J is TRBJ2-3 and V is TRBV7-9, with 7 bases identical to TRBD2. This CDR3 reads CASSLLAAGDTQYF. The CDR3, as DNA: TGTGCCAGCAGCTTACTAGCGGCGGGAGATACGCAGTATTTT. Full variable domain (rest looked up from reference TRBV7-9 and TRBJ2-3): DTGVSQNPRHKITKRGQNVTFRCDPISEHNRLYWYRQTLGQGPEFLTYFQNEAQLEKSRLLSDRFSAERPKGSFSTLEIQRTEQGDSAMYLCASSLLAAGDTQYFGPGTRLTVL.